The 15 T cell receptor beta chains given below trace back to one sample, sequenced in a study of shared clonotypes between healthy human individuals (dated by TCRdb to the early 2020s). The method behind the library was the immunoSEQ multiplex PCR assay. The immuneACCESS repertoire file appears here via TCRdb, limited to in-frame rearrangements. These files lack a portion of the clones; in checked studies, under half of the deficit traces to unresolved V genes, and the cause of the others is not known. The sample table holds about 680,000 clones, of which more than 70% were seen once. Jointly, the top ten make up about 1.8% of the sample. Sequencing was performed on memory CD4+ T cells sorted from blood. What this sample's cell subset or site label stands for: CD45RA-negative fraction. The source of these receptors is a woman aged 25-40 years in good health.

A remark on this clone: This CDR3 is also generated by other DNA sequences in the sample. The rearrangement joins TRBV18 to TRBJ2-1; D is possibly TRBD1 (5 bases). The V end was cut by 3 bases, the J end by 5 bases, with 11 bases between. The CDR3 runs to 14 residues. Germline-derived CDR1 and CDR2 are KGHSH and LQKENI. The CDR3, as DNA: TGTGCCAGCTCACCTCGAGGACAACACAATGAGCAGTTCTTC. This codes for CASSPRGQHNEQFF.

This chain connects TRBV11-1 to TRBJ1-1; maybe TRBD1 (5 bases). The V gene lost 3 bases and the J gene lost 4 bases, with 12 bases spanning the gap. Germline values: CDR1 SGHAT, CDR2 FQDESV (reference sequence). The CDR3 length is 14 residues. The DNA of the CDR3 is TGTGCCAGCAGCTTTAACTCGGGGGGCACTGAAGCTTTCTTT. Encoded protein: CASSFNSGGTEAFF.

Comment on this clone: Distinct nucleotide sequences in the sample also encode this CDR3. In DNA, the CDR3 is TGCGCCAGCAGTGGGACTAGCGGATCCTACGAGCAGTACTTC. The encoded protein is CASSGTSGSYEQYF. The chain links TRBV10-1 to TRBJ2-7; 10 bases are a match to TRBD2. The CDR3 runs 14 residues. The germline CDR1 and CDR2 sequences are WNHNN and SYGVQD (reference sequence). The V gene end was trimmed by 4 bases and the J gene end by 1 base; junction bases not matched to a gene: 1.

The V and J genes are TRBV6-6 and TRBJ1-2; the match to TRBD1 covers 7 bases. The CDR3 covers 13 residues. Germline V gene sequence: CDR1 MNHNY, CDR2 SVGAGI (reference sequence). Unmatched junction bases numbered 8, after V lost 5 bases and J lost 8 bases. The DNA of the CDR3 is TGTGCCAGCAGTCAAGGGGGCGAGGAGGGCTACACCTTC. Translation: CASSQGGEEGYTF.

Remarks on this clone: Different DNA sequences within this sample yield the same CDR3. CDR3 amino acids: CASSLGGARGYTF. Written as DNA, the CDR3 is TGTGCCAGCAGTTTAGGGGGGGCTCGTGGCTACACCTTC. The chain carries TRBV28 and TRBJ1-2; TRBD1 might be the D (6 bases). The CDR3 is made up of 13 amino acids. Germline CDR1 MDHEN, CDR2 SYDVKM. V dropped 2 bases and J dropped 7 bases, with 11 bases sitting between them.

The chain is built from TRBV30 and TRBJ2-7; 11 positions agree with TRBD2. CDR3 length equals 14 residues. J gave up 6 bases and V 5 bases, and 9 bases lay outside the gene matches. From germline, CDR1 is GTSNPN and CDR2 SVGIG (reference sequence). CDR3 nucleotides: TGTGCCTGGGATACCGGGACTAGCGGTTCCGAGCAGTACTTC. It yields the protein CAWDTGTSGSEQYF.

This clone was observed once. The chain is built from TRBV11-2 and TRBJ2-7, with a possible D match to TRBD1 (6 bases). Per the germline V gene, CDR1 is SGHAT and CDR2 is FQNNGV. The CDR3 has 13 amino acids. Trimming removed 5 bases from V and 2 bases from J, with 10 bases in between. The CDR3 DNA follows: TGTGCCAGCAGCCGCGACAGGACCTACGAGCAGTACTTC. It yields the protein CASSRDRTYEQYF.

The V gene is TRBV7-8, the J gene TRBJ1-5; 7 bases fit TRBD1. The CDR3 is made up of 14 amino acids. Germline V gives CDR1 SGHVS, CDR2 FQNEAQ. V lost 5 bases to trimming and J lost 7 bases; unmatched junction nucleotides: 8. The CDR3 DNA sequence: TGTGCCAGCAGCCCAAGACAGGGCCGCCAGCCCCAGCATTTT. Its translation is CASSPRQGRQPQHF.

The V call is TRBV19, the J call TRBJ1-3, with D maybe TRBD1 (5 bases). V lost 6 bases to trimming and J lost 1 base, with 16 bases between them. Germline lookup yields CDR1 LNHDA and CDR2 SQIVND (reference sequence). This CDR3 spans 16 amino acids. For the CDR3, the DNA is TGTGCCAGTAGAACCAGGGCAAGTAATTCTGGAAACACCATATATTTT. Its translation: CASRTRASNSGNTIYF.

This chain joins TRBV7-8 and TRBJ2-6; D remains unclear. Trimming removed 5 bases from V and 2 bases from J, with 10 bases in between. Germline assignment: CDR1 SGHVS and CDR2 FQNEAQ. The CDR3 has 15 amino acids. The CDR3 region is CASSTPSAGANVLTF. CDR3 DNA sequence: TGTGCCAGCAGCACCCCATCGGCTGGGGCCAACGTCCTGACTTTC.

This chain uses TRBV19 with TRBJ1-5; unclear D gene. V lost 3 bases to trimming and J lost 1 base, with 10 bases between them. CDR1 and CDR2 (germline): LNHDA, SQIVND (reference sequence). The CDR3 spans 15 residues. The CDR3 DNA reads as TGTGCCAGTAGTATTAAGCAGACCAGCAATCAGCCCCAGCATTTT. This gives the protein CASSIKQTSNQPQHF.

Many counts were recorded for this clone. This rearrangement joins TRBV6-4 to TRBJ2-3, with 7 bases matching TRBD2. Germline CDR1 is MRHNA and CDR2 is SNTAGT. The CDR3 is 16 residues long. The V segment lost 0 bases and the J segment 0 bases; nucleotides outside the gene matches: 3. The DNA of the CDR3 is TGTGCCAGCAGTGACTCAGTGGGAGGGAGCACAGATACGCAGTATTTT. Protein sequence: CASSDSVGGSTDTQYF.

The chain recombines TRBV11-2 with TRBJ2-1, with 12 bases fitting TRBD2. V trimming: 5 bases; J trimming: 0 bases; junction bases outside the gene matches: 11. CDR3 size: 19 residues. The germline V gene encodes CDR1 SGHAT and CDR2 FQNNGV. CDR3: CASSRPGLAGSSSYNEQFF. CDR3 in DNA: TGTGCCAGCAGCCGACCCGGACTAGCGGGATCTAGCTCCTACAATGAGCAGTTCTTC.

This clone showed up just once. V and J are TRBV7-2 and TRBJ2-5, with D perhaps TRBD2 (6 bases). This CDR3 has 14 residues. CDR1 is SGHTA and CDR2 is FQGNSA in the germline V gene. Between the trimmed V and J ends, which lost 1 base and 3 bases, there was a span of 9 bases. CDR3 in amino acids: CASSLGEREETQYF. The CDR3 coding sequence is TGTGCCAGCAGCTTAGGGGAGCGGGAAGAGACCCAGTACTTC.

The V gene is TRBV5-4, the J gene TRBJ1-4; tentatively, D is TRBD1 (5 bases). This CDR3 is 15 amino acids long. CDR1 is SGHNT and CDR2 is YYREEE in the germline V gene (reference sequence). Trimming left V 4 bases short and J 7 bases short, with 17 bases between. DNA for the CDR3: TGTGCCAGCAGCCAAGATCGTGGGACTCTTGAAAAACTGTTTTTT. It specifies CASSQDRGTLEKLFF.